A selection of T cell receptor beta chains follows, all from one sample in a study of shared clonotypes between healthy human individuals. TCRdb keeps only in-frame clones here, not all; method: immunoSEQ multiplex PCR. The sample carries around 720,000 clones, less than 80% recorded once. Sample: memory CD4+ T cells sorted from blood. The origin of the receptors is a woman in her twenties or thirties in good health. The CDR3 runs from the conserved cysteine through the conserved F or W. The order of the fields is V gene, CDR3 protein.

TRBV11-2 | CASSAGTGSHQPQHF
TRBV5-1 | CASSPGTTTGELFF
TRBV7-9 | CASSEGARGETQYF
TRBV6-6 | CASSLAGDPGANVLTF
TRBV21-1 | CASSKEGTSGRDTDTQYF
TRBV7-9 | CASSRIAGDHEQFF
TRBV11-2 | CASSSTGRGNQETQYF
TRBV27 | CASSYTLPHTQYF
TRBV28 | CASSKTATQNTIYF
TRBV30 | CAWSKGMAYEQYF
TRBV6-1 | CASAGVRTGELFF
TRBV6-5 | CASSRGLSTRAFF
TRBV18 | CASSLGPLVTYEQYF
TRBV6-6 | CASSWDRGETEAFF
TRBV19 | CASSMKHALTEAFF
TRBV6-1 | CASLLDDNEQFF
TRBV13 | CASSSQTGSIILDTQYF
TRBV5-4 | CASSPQDTISYEQYF
TRBV25-1 | CASSDQGSGSAYNEQFF
TRBV4-1 | CASSPHGSNQPQHF
TRBV19 | CASSPPSGSLTGELFF
TRBV19 | CASSSTGGGQPQHF
TRBV2 | CASKIAPSGGEQFF
TRBV11-3 | CASSLDRRAFF
TRBV4-1 | CASSQGPGGAETQYF
TRBV2 | CASSGDMNTEAFF
TRBV6-5 | CATSRGGTGSYEQYF
TRBV7-2 | CASSPYRAGYTF
TRBV25-1 | CASSGAGGIGEKLFF
TRBV5-6 | CASSLVEASSEQYF
TRBV18 | CASSPRGRNIQYF
TRBV6-1 | CASSEGTGGIYEQYF
TRBV25-1 | CASSPIGGVSPLHF
TRBV19 | CASSIQGSGLGNEQFF
TRBV11-1 | CASSRQGRNYGYTF
TRBV10-2 | CASSDGTGSSTEAFF
TRBV19 | CAHSSGRASNEQFF
TRBV2 | CASRGTSSYNEQFF
TRBV11-2 | CASSNGASGSYKQYF
TRBV2 | CASSDYNEQFF
TRBV30 | CAWSGGTGELFF
TRBV28 | CASSLFLNEQYF
TRBV2 | CASSETGHLNEQFF
TRBV5-1 | CASSFWSSTDTQYF
TRBV9 | CASSVAWGSHEQYF
TRBV27 | CASSRQLAGSYNEQFF
TRBV5-1 | CASSLVPGASSYEQYF
TRBV6-4 | CASSDLAGEGADTQYF
TRBV6-1 | CASRDRGFYGYTF
TRBV5-4 | CASSTSSEQYF
TRBV5-4 | CASSLAAGTSEAFF
TRBV6-1 | CASSEVDGPGIYEQYF
TRBV5-1 | CASSLGDRDTNEQYF
TRBV6-1 | CASRDIPHPGQYF
TRBV13 | CASSRRGREGTGELFF
TRBV20-1 | CSPTPSHEQFF
TRBV6-6 | CASSKTGAGSTDTQYF
TRBV10-1 | CASSRTAGGVETQYF
TRBV27 | CASSFSRTGDYEQYF
TRBV5-4 | CASSLLAGGPYEQYF